The source of this T cell receptor beta chain is a study of neurological immune-mediated disorders. Study results and caveats: The greatest degree of TCR clonal expansion was observed in HTLV-1-associated myelopathy, with the lowest in multiple sclerosis, below that of healthy controls.

Each TCR transcript was tagged with a 10-nucleotide random UMI during 5'RACE. TCRdb redid the calling of the 5' RACE reads with MiXCR, one entry per CDR3 protein. Of approximately 40,000 distinct CDR3 sequences in the sample, approximately 4.4% were seen once. V shed 5 bases, J shed 6 bases, and the junction held 5 bases outside the gene matches. The CDR3 consists of 13 residues. Germline V gene sequence: CDR1 SGHTA, CDR2 FQGTGA. Maryland, USA blood bank volunteers served as healthy controls. The sorted libraries drew on under 1.3 million T cells that were CD4+ or CD8+. This clonotype was counted ten times or more. What it recognizes is unknown.

The chain uses TRBV7-3 and TRBJ2-3; TRBD1 aligns across 7 bases. The sample consisted of CD4+ T cells from blood. The receptor was isolated from a man younger than 30 in good health. The CDR3 DNA reads as TGTGCCAGCAGCGCGACAGGGCTTGATACGCAGTATTTT. Amino acid sequence: CASSATGLDTQYF.